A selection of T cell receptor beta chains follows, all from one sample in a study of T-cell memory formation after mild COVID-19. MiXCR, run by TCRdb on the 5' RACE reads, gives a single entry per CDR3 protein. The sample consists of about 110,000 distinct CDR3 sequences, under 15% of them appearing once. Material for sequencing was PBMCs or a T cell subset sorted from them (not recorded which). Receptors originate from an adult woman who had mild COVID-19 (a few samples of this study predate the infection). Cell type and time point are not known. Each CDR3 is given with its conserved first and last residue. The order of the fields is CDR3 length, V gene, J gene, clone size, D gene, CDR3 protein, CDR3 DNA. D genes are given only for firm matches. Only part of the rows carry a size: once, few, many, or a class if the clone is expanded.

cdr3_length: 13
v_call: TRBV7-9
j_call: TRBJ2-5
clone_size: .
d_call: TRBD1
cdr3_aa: CASSSAGGETQYF
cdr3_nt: TGTGCCAGCAGCTCGGCAGGGGGCGAGACCCAGTACTTC

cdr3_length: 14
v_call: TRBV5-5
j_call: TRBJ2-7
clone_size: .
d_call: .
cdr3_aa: CASSIQGVTYEQYF
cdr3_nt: TGTGCCAGCAGCATACAGGGAGTTACCTACGAGCAGTACTTC

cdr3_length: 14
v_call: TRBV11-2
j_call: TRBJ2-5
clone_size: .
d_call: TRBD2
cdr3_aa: CASSYAGGRETQYF
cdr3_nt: TGTGCCAGCAGCTACGCGGGGGGGAGGGAGACCCAGTACTTC

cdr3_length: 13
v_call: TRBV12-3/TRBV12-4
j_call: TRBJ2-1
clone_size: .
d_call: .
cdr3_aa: CASRPGIPNEQFF
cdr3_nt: TGTGCCAGCAGACCGGGAATACCGAATGAGCAGTTCTTC

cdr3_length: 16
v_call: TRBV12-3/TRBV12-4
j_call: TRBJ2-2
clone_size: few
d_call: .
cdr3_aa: CASSGGWRANTGELFF
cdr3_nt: TGTGCCAGCAGTGGGGGCTGGCGGGCGAACACCGGGGAGCTGTTTTTT

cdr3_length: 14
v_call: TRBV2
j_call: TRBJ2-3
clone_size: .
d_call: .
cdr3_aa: CASSENLAGDTQYF
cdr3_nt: TGTGCCAGCAGTGAAAACTTAGCCGGCGATACGCAGTATTTT

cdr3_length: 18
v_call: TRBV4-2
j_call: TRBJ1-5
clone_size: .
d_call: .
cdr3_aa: CASSSERTATYSNQPQHF
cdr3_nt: TGTGCCAGCAGCTCGGAGCGGACAGCGACGTATAGCAATCAGCCCCAGCATTTT

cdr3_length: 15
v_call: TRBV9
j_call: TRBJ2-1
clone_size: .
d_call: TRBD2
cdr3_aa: CASSVGASAGGEQFF
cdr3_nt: TGTGCCAGCAGCGTAGGGGCTAGCGCGGGAGGGGAGCAGTTCTTC

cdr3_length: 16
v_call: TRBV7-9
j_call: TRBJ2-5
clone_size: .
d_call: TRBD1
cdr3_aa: CASSAAGTGDRETQYF
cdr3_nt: TGTGCCAGCAGCGCCGCCGGGACAGGGGATAGAGAGACCCAGTACTTC

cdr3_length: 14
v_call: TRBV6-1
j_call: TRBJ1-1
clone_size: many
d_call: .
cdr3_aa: CAVMWNGADTEAFF
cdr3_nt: TGTGCCGTAATGTGGAATGGTGCGGACACTGAAGCTTTCTTT

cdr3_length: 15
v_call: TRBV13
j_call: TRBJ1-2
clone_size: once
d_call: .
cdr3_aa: CASGDRGRGWDGYTF
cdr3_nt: TGTGCCAGCGGAGATCGGGGCAGGGGTTGGGATGGCTACACCTTC

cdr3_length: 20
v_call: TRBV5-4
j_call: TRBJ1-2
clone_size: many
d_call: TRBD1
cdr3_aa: CASSLASLALTGYGIYGYTF
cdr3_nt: TGTGCCAGCAGCTTGGCCTCCCTCGCACTGACAGGGTACGGGATCTATGGCTACACCTTC

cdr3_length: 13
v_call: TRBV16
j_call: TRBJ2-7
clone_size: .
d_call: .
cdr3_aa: CASSQGSLYEQYF
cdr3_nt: TGTGCCAGCAGCCAAGGCAGCCTCTACGAGCAGTACTTC

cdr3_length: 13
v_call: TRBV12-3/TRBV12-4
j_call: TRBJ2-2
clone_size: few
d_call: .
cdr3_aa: CASSLRVDGELFF
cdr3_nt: TGTGCCAGCAGTCTTCGGGTTGACGGGGAGCTGTTTTTT

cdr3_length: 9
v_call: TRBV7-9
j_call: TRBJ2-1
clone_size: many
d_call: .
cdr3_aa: CASNDEQFF
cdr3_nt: TGTGCCAGCAATGATGAGCAGTTCTTC

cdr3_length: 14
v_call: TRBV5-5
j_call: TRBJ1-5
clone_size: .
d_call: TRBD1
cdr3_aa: CASSLGQGGQPQHF
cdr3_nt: TGTGCCAGCAGCTTAGGACAGGGGGGCCAGCCCCAGCATTTT

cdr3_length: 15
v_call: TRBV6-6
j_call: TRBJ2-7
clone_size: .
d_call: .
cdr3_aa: CASSYSDASIYEQYF
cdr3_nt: TGTGCCAGCAGTTACTCGGACGCATCGATCTACGAGCAGTACTTC

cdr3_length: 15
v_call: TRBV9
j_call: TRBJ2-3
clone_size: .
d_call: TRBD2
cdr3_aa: CASSPGGALPDTQYF
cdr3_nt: TGTGCCAGCAGCCCCGGGGGGGCACTGCCGGATACGCAGTATTTT

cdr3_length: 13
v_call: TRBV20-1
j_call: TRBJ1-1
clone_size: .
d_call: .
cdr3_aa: CSAQMGDNTEAFF
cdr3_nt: TGCAGTGCCCAAATGGGGGACAACACTGAAGCTTTCTTT

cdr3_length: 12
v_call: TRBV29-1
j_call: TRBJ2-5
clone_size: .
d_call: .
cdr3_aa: CSVVGGPKTQYF
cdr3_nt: TGCAGCGTTGTGGGGGGGCCGAAGACCCAGTACTTC

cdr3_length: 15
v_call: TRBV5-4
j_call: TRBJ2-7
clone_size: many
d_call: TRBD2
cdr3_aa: CASSNILAGAYEQYF
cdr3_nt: TGTGCCAGCAGCAATATTCTAGCGGGGGCCTACGAGCAGTACTTC

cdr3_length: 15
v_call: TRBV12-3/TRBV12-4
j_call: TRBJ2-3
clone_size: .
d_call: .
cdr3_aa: CASSLRDSLTDTQYF
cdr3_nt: TGTGCCAGCAGTCTCCGGGACTCACTCACAGATACGCAGTATTTT

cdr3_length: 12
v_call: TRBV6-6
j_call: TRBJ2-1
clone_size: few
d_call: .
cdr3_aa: CASSKTREEQFF
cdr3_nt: TGTGCCAGCAGTAAGACTAGGGAGGAGCAGTTCTTC